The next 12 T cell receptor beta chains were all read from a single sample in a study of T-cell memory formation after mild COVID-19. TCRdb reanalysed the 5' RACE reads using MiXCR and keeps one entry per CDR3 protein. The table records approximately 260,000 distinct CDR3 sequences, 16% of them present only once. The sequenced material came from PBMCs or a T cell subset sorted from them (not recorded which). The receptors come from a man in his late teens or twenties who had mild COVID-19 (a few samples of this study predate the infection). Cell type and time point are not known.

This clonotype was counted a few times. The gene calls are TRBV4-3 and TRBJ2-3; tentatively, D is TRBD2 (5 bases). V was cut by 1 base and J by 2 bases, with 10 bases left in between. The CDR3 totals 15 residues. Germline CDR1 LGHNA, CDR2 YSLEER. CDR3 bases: TGCGCCAGCAGCCAAGGGAATAGCGACACAGATACGCAGTATTTT. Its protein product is CASSQGNSDTDTQYF.

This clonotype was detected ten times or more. This chain's CDR3 is CASRKEETQYF. CDR3 sequence (DNA): TGCGCCAGCAGAAAAGAAGAGACCCAGTACTTC. The chain is built from TRBV5-1 and TRBJ2-5, with D uncertain. The V gene's germline CDR1 is SGHRS and CDR2 YFSETQ. The CDR3 runs to 11 residues. The germline V and J ends were trimmed by 5 bases and 3 bases, with 5 bases remaining between them.

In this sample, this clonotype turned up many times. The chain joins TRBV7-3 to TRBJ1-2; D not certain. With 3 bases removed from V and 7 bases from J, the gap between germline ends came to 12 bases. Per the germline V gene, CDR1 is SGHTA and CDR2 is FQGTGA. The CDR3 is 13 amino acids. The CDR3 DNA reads TGTGCCAGCAGCTTTTCGCGAGAGAGTGGCTACACCTTC. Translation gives CASSFSRESGYTF.

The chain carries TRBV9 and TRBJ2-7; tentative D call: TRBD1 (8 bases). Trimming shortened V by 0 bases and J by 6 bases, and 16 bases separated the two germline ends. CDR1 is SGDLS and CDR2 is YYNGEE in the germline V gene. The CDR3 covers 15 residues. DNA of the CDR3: TGTGCCAGCAGCGTAGGAGCGGGACAGGTGGCCGAGCAGTACTTC. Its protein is CASSVGAGQVAEQYF.

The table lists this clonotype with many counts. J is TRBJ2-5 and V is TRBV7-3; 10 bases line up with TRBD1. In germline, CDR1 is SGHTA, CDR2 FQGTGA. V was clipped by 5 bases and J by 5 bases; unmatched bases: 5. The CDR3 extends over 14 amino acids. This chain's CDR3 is CASSLTGGSETQYF. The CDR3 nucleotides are TGTGCCAGCAGCCTGACAGGGGGCAGTGAGACCCAGTACTTC.

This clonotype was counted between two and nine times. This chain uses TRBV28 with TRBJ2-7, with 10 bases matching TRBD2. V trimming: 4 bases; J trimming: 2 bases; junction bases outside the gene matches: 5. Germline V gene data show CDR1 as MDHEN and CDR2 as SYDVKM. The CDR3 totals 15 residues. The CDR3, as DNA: TGTGCCAGCAGTTCTAGCGGGAGCCAACCCTACGAGCAGTACGTC. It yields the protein CASSSSGSQPYEQYV.

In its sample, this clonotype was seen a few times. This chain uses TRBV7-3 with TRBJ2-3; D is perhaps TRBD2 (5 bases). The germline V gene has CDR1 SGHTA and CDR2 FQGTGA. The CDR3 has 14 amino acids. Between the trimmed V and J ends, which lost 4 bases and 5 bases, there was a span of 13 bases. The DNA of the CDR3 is TGTGCCAGCAGCTCGAATCATGGAGGAGATACGCAGTATTTT. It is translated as CASSSNHGGDTQYF.

Here the CDR3 DNA reads TGTGCCACCAGTGATGGACAGGGGCATCAGCCCCAGCATTTT. This sequence encodes CATSDGQGHQPQHF. The chain couples TRBV24-1 to TRBJ1-5; 9 bases fit TRBD1. Germline assignment: CDR1 KGHDR and CDR2 SFDVKD. This CDR3 comprises 14 residues. V shed 3 bases and J 5 bases; nucleotides not matched to a gene: 1.

CDR3 sequence reads: CASSFWGSGGRGTEAFF. CDR3 sequence (DNA): TGTGCCAGCAGTTTTTGGGGTTCGGGGGGGCGAGGCACTGAAGCTTTCTTT. The chain links TRBV28 to TRBJ1-1, with D tentatively TRBD1 (6 bases). This CDR3 contains 17 residues. Germline CDR1 is MDHEN and CDR2 is SYDVKM. V lost 3 bases and J 4 bases, leaving 21 bases between the germline ends.

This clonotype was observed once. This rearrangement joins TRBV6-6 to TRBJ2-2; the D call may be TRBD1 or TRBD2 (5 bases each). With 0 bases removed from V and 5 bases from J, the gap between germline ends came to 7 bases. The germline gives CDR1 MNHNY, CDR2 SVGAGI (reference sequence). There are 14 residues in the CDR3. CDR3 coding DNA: TGTGCCAGCAGTTACTCTGGGGGAACCGGGGAGCTGTTTTTT. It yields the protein CASSYSGGTGELFF.

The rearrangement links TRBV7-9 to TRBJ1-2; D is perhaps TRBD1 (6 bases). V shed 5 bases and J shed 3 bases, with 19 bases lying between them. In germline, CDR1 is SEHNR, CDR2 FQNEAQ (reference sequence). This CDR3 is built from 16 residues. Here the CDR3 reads CASSLISWDTDYGYTF. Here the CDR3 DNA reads TGTGCCAGCAGCCTGATATCCTGGGACACGGACTATGGCTACACCTTC.

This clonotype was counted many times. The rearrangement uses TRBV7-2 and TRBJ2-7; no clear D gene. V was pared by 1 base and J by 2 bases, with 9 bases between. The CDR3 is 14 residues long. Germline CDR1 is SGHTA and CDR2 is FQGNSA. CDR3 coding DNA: TGTGCCAGCAGCTTAGGGGTCGTTCCCTACGAGCAGTACGTC. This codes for CASSLGVVPYEQYV.